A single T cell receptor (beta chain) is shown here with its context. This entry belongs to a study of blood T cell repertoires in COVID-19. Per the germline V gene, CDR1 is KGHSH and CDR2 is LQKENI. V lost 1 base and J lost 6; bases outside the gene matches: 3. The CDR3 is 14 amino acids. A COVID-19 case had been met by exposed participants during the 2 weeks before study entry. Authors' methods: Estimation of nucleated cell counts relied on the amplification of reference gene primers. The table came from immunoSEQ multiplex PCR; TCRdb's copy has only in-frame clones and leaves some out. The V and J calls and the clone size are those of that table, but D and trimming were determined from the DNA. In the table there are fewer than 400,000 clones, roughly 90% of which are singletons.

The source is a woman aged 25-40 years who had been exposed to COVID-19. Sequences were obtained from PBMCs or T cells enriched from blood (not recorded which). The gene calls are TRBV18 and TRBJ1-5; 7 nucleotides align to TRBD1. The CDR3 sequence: CASSPQGASQPQHF. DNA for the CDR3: TGTGCCAGCTCACCACAGGGGGCAAGTCAGCCCCAGCATTTT.